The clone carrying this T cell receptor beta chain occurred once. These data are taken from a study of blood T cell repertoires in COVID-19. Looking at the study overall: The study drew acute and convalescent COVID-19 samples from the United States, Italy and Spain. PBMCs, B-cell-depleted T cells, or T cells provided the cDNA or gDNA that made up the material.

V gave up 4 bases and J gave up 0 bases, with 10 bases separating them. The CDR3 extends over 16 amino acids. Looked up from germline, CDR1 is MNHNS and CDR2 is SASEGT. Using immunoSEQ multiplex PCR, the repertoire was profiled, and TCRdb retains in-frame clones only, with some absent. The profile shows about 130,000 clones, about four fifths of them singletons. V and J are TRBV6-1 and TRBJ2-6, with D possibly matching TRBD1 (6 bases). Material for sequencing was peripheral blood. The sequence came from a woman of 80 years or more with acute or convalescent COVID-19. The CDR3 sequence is CASSGGQHSGANVLTF. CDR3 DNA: TGTGCCAGCAGTGGAGGACAGCACTCTGGGGCCAACGTCCTGACTTTC.